This record concerns one TCR beta chain sequence. This clone's antigen is unknown. Base quality data are lacking; no much larger clone is found one base away. The source of the sample is a study of Graves' ophthalmopathy and Graves' hyperthyroidism (dated by TCRdb to 2017 to 2018). Regarding the complete study: A patient counted as having stable hyperthyroidism if there was no progression to ophthalmopathy within 18 months of follow-up. The study used TCR beta repertoire signatures to distinguish Graves' ophthalmopathy from Graves' hyperthyroidism and to predict progression to ophthalmopathy. In total, 135 blood samples were TCR-sequenced: approximately 42 ophthalmopathy, some 72 hyperthyroidism and approximately 17 hyperthyroidism-to-ophthalmopathy patients. To explore V-J signatures that distinguish ophthalmopathy from hyperthyroidism, a discovery set of 95 to 100 patients was enrolled, made up of some 41 with ophthalmopathy and roughly 57 with stable hyperthyroidism. The independent validation cohort included some 19 hyperthyroidism patients plus 17 patients who later progressed from hyperthyroidism to ophthalmopathy. T-cell repertoires of thyroid tissue and blood were compared in over 5 hyperthyroidism patients. Following sampling, methimazole starting at 30 mg daily was administered to hyperthyroidism patients, and high-dose intravenous methylprednisolone was administered to ophthalmopathy patients. Points the paper makes about the study in general: The 13-signature model separated ophthalmopathy from stable hyperthyroidism with approximately 85% sensitivity and 81.08% specificity in cross-validation, and 80%/75% in the test set. Most expanded thyroid clonotypes with a frequency above 0.001 also appeared in blood, which suggests that blood repertoires may reflect the immune response in the thyroid. In validation, the model predicted ophthalmopathy progression with about 70% sensitivity and approximately 78% specificity; roughly 12 predicted patients were CT-confirmed with GO in a median of around 6 months. No statistical method was used to set the sample size in advance, and the investigators knew which group each participant was assigned to.

Hyperthyroidism patients were newly diagnosed, with disease duration under 2 months, and aged 18 to 65 years. Patients with other autoimmune diseases, uncontrolled infections, pregnancy or lactation were excluded. Clinical symptoms, serum thyroxine, TRAb, thyroid ultrasound and orbital computed tomography were used for diagnosis. Trizol reagent was used to extract the total RNA, and its quality was then checked on an Agilent 2100 Bioanalyzer. Deletion took 8 bases off V and 3 bases off J, with a span of 10 bases between the germline ends. Counted from cysteine to phenylalanine, this CDR3 has 12 amino acids. Left in the record is the CDR3 DNA by itself, 36 bases read in frame from the first base. For repertoire sequencing, the TCR beta CDR3 regions were amplified from RNA transcripts. The first round was an RT-PCR using HTBI primers with the Qiagen OneStep RT-PCR kit, and this first round was followed by a second-round multiplex PCR, then size selection and purification. Sequencing of the libraries was carried out on an Illumina HiSeq2000 in paired-end mode with 100 bp reads. In the authors' own workflow: Reads were processed with SOAPnuke, discarding reads with adapters, uncalled bases, mean Phred below 15, or no exact constant-primer or identifier match. High-quality paired reads were merged with COPE v1.2.5. Each unique nucleotide sequence was defined as a clonotype, and clonotypes were aligned to IMGT TRB V, D and J references with MiTCR v1.1. Analysis was restricted to V-J combinations with a frequency above 0.0001, which covered roughly 99% of repertoires. For each V-J combination, a TCR clonal expansion and chaos score was defined as the ratio of F50 clonal expansion to chaos observed in the TCRdist matrix. Welch's t-statistics and random forest were used to reduce features to approximately 13 V-J combinations, which were fed into a naive Bayes classifier. Thyroid-blood repertoire similarity was quantified with the Morisita-Horn index. TCRdb itself trimmed the public reads at Q25 with fastp, ran MiXCR and retained productive beta chains. Each CDR3 protein gets just one entry, which takes the most common genes and DNA from the rows behind it. These V and J calls derive from TCRdb rather than the authors' analysis. The sample has approximately 1.2 million distinct CDR3 sequences on record, 35% to 45% of them singletons. Around 10% of the sample lies in the top ten.

The chain joins TRBV12-3 or TRBV12-4 to TRBJ1-2, with TRBD1 perhaps the D gene, on 6 matching bases. This sequence was found in an adult man with Graves' hyperthyroidism. The sequenced material came from peripheral blood or thyroid tissue (not recorded which). In nucleotides, the sequence is TGTGCCAGCGTGGACAGCCACTATGGCTACACCTTC. This codes for CASVDSHYGYTF.